The rows below give T cell receptor beta chains drawn from one sample of a study of blood T cell repertoires in COVID-19. Profiled with immunoSEQ multiplex PCR; TCRdb holds only in-frame clones, not every one. Among hundreds of thousands of clones, 85% were seen once, and the ten largest hold approximately 3.6%. Sequenced: peripheral blood. These receptors originate from a woman aged 18-30 years with acute or convalescent COVID-19. CDR3s include the opening cysteine and the closing phenylalanine or tryptophan. D genes are given only for firm matches.

D gene: -
V gene: TRBV24-1
J gene: TRBJ2-7
CDR3 DNA: TGTGCCACCGGCAGCCAGGAATACGAGCAGTACTTC
CDR3 protein: CATGSQEYEQYF

D gene: TRBD1
V gene: TRBV28
J gene: TRBJ1-1
CDR3 DNA: TGTGCCAGCAGTTTATCGAGACAGGGGGCTGAAGCTTTCTTT
CDR3 protein: CASSLSRQGAEAFF

D gene: -
V gene: TRBV19
J gene: TRBJ1-3
CDR3 DNA: TGTGCCAGTAGTCAGGCGACATTCTCTGGAAACACCATATATTTT
CDR3 protein: CASSQATFSGNTIYF

D gene: TRBD2
V gene: TRBV12-5
J gene: TRBJ2-1
CDR3 DNA: TGTGCTAGTGGTCCTTCTCGGGGGGGTGACTACAATGAGCAGTTCTTC
CDR3 protein: CASGPSRGGDYNEQFF

D gene: -
V gene: TRBV29-1
J gene: TRBJ1-2
CDR3 DNA: TGCAGCGTCTCGACAGCTAACTATGGCTACACCTTC
CDR3 protein: CSVSTANYGYTF

D gene: -
V gene: TRBV11-2
J gene: TRBJ1-3
CDR3 DNA: TGTGCCAGCAGACCACCCGGGACACAAAACACCATATATTTT
CDR3 protein: CASRPPGTQNTIYF

D gene: -
V gene: TRBV7-3
J gene: TRBJ2-5
CDR3 DNA: TGTGCCAGCAGCCCAGGTCACAGCAAAGAGACCCAGTACTTC
CDR3 protein: CASSPGHSKETQYF

D gene: TRBD1
V gene: TRBV6-5
J gene: TRBJ1-2
CDR3 DNA: TGTGCCAGCAGGGCGGACAGGGGAGGTGGCTACACCTTC
CDR3 protein: CASRADRGGGYTF

D gene: TRBD2
V gene: TRBV19
J gene: TRBJ2-3
CDR3 DNA: TGTGCCAGTAGCGCGCCCCGGGCGGGGGGGCCGACAGATACGCAGTATTTT
CDR3 protein: CASSAPRAGGPTDTQYF

D gene: -
V gene: TRBV6-2/TRBV6-3
J gene: TRBJ2-7
CDR3 DNA: TGTGCCAGCAGTACCCTCCTCCGGACTGCCTACGAGCAGTACTTC
CDR3 protein: CASSTLLRTAYEQYF

D gene: TRBD2
V gene: TRBV14
J gene: TRBJ2-3
CDR3 DNA: TGTGCCAGCAGCCAAGAGCCCGGGACTAGCGGGGGGGCTGTTACAGATACGCAGTATTTT
CDR3 protein: CASSQEPGTSGGAVTDTQYF

D gene: -
V gene: TRBV12-3/TRBV12-4
J gene: TRBJ1-1
CDR3 DNA: TGTGCCAGCAGCAACGGAGGGAACACTGAAGCTTTCTTT
CDR3 protein: CASSNGGNTEAFF

D gene: -
V gene: TRBV10-3
J gene: TRBJ1-1
CDR3 DNA: TGTGCCATCAGTCGACAGAACACTGAAGCTTTCTTT
CDR3 protein: CAISRQNTEAFF

D gene: -
V gene: TRBV11-2
J gene: TRBJ2-5
CDR3 DNA: TGTGCCAGCAGTCGGTACCAAGAGACCCAGTACTTC
CDR3 protein: CASSRYQETQYF

D gene: -
V gene: TRBV2
J gene: TRBJ1-6
CDR3 DNA: TGTGCCAGCAGTGTGGTGGACAGTAATTCACCCCTCCACTTT
CDR3 protein: CASSVVDSNSPLHF

D gene: TRBD2
V gene: TRBV6-5
J gene: TRBJ2-1
CDR3 DNA: TGTGCCAGCAGTAGTATGGCTAGCGGGGCCAATGAGCAGTTCTTC
CDR3 protein: CASSSMASGANEQFF